This is a list of T cell receptor beta chains from one sample in a study of T cells after posttransplantation cyclophosphamide. Assay: immunoSEQ multiplex PCR; the TCRdb copy retains only in-frame clones and omits some. The sample has 1,500 to 2,000 clones, none seen only once; the top ten hold just over 3%. This specimen was PBMCs, taken 372 days after allogeneic stem cell transplant with posttransplant cyclophosphamide. Receptors were obtained from a male patient between 55 and 70 years old who received an allogeneic stem cell transplant from an unrelated donor, was CMV-positive, and had acute and chronic GVHD. The graft donor may account for some of the T cells. Each CDR3 is given with its conserved first and last residue. A D gene is named only where the DNA matches it firmly. Only part of the rows carry a size: once, few, many, or a class if the clone is expanded.

j_call v_call clone_size d_call cdr3_nt cdr3_aa
TRBJ1-2 TRBV5-1 few NA TGCGCCAGCAGCTTGGCGACGATTCCGGGAGCGGACTATGGCTACACCTTC CASSLATIPGADYGYTF
TRBJ1-1 TRBV5-1 medium-sized TRBD1 TGCGCCAGCAGCACGGACAGGGGGCTAGGGAACACTGAAGCTTTCTTT CASSTDRGLGNTEAFF
TRBJ2-7 TRBV7-8 NA NA TGTGCCAGCAGCTTAGACCCAACGAGCTCCGAGCAGTACTTC CASSLDPTSSEQYF
TRBJ1-5 TRBV19 many NA TGTGCCAGTAGTACTGACACAGGTCCGAATCAGCCCCAGCATTTT CASSTDTGPNQPQHF
TRBJ2-1 TRBV4-3 medium-sized NA TGCGCCAGCAGCCAAGAGCCGCTGGGTCGGGGCTACAATGAGCAGTTCTTC CASSQEPLGRGYNEQFF
TRBJ1-2 TRBV29-1 medium-sized NA TGCAGCGTTGAAGGCGGGTTGGGAAGGGGCTACACCTTC CSVEGGLGRGYTF
TRBJ2-2 TRBV10-3 many TRBD2 TGTGCCACCGGGGGGTACACCAACACCGGGGAGCTGTTTTTT CATGGYTNTGELFF
TRBJ2-2 TRBV7-3 medium-sized NA TGTGCCAGCAGCCCAAACTGGGGGCCCGCCGGGGAGCTGTTTTTT CASSPNWGPAGELFF
TRBJ2-5 TRBV4-2 few NA TGTGCCAGCAGCCAAGGGATGACAGTTGGGGAGACCCAGTACTTC CASSQGMTVGETQYF
TRBJ2-2 TRBV11-3 medium-sized NA TGTGCCAGCAGCTTCAGTGGGAGTCGGAACACCGGGGAGCTGTTTTTT CASSFSGSRNTGELFF
TRBJ2-5 TRBV4-1 few TRBD2 TGCGCCAGCAGCCAAGATCCAGAGGCTAGCGGGCGGCGCCAAGAGACCCAGTACTTC CASSQDPEASGRRQETQYF
TRBJ2-3 TRBV4-2 medium-sized TRBD2 TGTGCCAGCAGCCAAGATCGGGGGGAAAGTTCGGATACGCAGTATTTT CASSQDRGESSDTQYF
TRBJ1-1 TRBV19 few NA TGTGCCAGTAGTATGGGCGCCTTTTGGGGCAGGGACACTGAAGCTTTCTTT CASSMGAFWGRDTEAFF
TRBJ2-7 TRBV27 few NA TGTGCCAGCAGGAACCTAGCCTACGAGCAGTACTTC CASRNLAYEQYF
TRBJ1-2 TRBV2 few TRBD1 TGTGCCAGCAGGGGACAGGGAGACTATGGCTACACCTTC CASRGQGDYGYTF
TRBJ2-1 TRBV25-1 medium-sized TRBD2 TGTGCCAGCAGTGAACGAGGACTAGCCTATGAGCAGTTCTTC CASSERGLAYEQFF
TRBJ1-5 TRBV30 NA NA TGTGCCTGGAGTCAACAATCCCTCAGCAATCAGCCCCAGCATTTT CAWSQQSLSNQPQHF
TRBJ1-6 TRBV7-6 many TRBD1 TGTGCCAGCACCCAGCGGGCAGGGGGCAATAATTCACCCCTCCACTTT CASTQRAGGNNSPLHF
TRBJ1-1 TRBV2 medium-sized NA TGTGCCAGCAGTGACCGGGGAGGGTCTGAAGCTTTCTTT CASSDRGGSEAFF
TRBJ2-1 TRBV6-1 NA TRBD2 TGTGCCAGCAGTGAAGCGAGCCTAGCGGGATTCGGTGAGCAGTTCTTC CASSEASLAGFGEQFF
TRBJ2-3 TRBV25-1 NA NA TGTGCCAGCAGTCGGAGTAGCGGTGGCACAGATACGCAGTATTTT CASSRSSGGTDTQYF
TRBJ1-1 TRBV30 medium-sized TRBD1 TGTGCCTCACCTCGCGGCGAATCCGGGACAGGGATTGTGGAAGCTTTCTTT CASPRGESGTGIVEAFF
TRBJ1-2 TRBV7-8 medium-sized TRBD1 TGTGCCAGCAGCTTACCAGGGGGCAACTATGGCTACACCTTC CASSLPGGNYGYTF
TRBJ2-1 TRBV14 medium-sized TRBD2 TGTGCCAGCAGCCAAGATCCTCTAGCGGGGCGGTTCTACAATGAGCAGTTCTTC CASSQDPLAGRFYNEQFF
TRBJ1-1 TRBV2 medium-sized TRBD1 TGTGCCAGCAGTGGTCGTCCAAAGGGGGCGAACACTGAAGCTTTCTTT CASSGRPKGANTEAFF